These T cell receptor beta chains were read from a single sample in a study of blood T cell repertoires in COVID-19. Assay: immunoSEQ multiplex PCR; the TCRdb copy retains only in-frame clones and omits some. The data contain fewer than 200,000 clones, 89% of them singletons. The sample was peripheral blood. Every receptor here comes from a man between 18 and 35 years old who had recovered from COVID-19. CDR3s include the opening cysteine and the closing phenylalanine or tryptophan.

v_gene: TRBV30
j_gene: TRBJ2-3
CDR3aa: CAWSLGGTDTQYF

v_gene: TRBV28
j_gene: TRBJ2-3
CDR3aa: CASSFWSSGKFTDTQYF

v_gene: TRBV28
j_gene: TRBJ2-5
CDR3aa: CASSSSGTAQETQYF

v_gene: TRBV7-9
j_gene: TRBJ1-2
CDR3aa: CASSQGQGTVGYGYTF

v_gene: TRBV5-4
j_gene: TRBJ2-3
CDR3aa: CASSSEAGRAADTQYF

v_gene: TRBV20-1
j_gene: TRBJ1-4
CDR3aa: CSASVEGAGGTGKLFF

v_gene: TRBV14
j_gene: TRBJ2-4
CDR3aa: CASSLAGEGNIQYF

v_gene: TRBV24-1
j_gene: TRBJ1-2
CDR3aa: CATSDRGGDGYTF

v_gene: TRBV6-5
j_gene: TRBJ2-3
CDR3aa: CASSWGISGSTDTQYF

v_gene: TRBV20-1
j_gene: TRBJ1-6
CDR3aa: CSASMPIFNSPLHF

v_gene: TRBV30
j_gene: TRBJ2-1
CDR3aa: CAWTNLAGEQFF

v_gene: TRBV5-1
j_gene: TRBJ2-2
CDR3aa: CASSLGTSPGELFF

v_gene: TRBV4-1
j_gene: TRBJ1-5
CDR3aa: CASSQDRDTPNQPQHF

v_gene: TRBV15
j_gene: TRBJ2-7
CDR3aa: CATSRGGAGTGNSEQYF

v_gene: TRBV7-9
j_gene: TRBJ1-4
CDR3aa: CASSASHRGTNEKLFF

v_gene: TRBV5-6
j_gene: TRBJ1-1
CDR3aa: CASSRGDTEAFF

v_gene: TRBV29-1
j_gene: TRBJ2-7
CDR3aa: CSAALADYEQYF

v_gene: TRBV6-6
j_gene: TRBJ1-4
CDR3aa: CASRGQGAGEKLFF

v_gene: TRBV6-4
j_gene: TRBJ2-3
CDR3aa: CASSDQWRVYDTQYF

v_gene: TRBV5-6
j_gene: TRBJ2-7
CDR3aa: CASSSQGTVRRGEQYF

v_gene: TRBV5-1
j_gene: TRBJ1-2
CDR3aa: CASSLGTANYGYTF

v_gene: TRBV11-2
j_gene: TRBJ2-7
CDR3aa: CASSLTNAGTYEQYF

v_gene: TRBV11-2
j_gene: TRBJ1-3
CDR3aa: CASSPSAGAGNTIYF

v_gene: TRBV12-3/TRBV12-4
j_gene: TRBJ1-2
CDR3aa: CASSSGFNYGYTF

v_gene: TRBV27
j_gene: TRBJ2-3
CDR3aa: CASSLQRRDTQYF

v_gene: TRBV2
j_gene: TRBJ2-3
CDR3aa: CASSHEGTSGRPPYF

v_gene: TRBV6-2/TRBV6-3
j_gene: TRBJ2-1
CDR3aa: CASSRLPTGTVSYNEQFF

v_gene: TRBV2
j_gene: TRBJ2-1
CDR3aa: CASSKAGESYNEQFF

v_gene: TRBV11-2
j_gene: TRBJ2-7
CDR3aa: CASSWTGDDYEQYF

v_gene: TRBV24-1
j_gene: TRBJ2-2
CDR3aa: CATSDLGQGDTGELFF

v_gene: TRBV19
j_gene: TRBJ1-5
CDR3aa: CASTTGGSYQPQHF

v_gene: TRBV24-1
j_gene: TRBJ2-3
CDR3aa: CATQGSGSTDTQYF

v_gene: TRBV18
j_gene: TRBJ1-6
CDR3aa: CASSPVDTYNSPLHF

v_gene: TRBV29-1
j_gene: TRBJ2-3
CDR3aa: CSAVGGGRTDTQYF

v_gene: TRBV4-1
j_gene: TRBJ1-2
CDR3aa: CASSQGDSAYGYTF

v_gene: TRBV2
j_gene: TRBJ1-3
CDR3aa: CASSELVGGISGVTIYF

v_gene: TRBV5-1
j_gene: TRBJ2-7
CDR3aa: CASSPKASGTGTYEQYF

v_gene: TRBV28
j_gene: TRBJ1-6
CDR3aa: CASTSSGESPLHF

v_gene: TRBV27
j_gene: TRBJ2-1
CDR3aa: CASSSRLAYNEQFF

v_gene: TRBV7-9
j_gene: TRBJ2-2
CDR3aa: CASTKGPGQGVGNTGELFF

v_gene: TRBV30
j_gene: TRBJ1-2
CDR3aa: CASRSGGRYGYTF

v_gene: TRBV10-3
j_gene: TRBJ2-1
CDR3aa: CAILRQERNNEQFF